The 4 T cell receptor beta chains listed next were all sequenced from one sample in a study of T cells in Graves' hyperthyroidism and ophthalmopathy (dated by TCRdb to 2018 to 2020). The method was multiplex PCR. Sequencing instrument: Illumina HiSeq 2000. TCR beta CDR3 regions were amplified from RNA transcripts. A first-round RT-PCR of the TCR CDR3 used the HTBI primer set with the Qiagen OneStep RT-PCR kit. TCRdb applied fastp at Q25 and MiXCR to the public reads, then kept only in-frame beta chains. Rows matching on CDR3 protein sequence are summarized as one entry with the most common DNA and genes. The sample table contains approximately 530,000 distinct CDR3 sequences; only one count was recorded for 20% of them. The top ten constitute 45% to 50% of the sample. The sequencing sample was made of blood. These receptors were obtained from a man between 40 and 49 years old with Graves' ophthalmopathy.

V and J are TRBV5-1 and TRBJ2-5; no definite D call. The germline V gene has CDR1 SGHRS and CDR2 YFSETQ. This CDR3 is 13 amino acids long. V dropped 3 bases and J dropped 8 bases, with 14 bases sitting between them. CDR3 sequence: CASSSGGRGTQYF. As DNA, the CDR3 is TGCGCCAGCAGCTCCGGTGGGCGAGGAACCCAGTACTTC.

This chain connects TRBV6-1 to TRBJ1-5; D may be TRBD1 (6 bases). V dropped 2 bases and J dropped 6 bases, with 8 bases sitting between them. Germline CDR1 is MNHNS and CDR2 is SASEGT. This CDR3 has 13 amino acids. The CDR3 sequence is CASSEQGTQPQHF. The CDR3 DNA reads as TGTGCCAGCAGTGAACAGGGGACTCAGCCCCAGCATTTT.

This clonotype was seen only once. The rearrangement uses TRBV27 and TRBJ1-4; 7 nucleotides align to TRBD1. V was clipped by 2 bases and J by 0 bases; unmatched bases: 0. Germline CDR1 is MNHEY and CDR2 is SMNVEV (reference sequence). This CDR3 is 15 amino acids long. CDR3 nucleotides: TGTGCCAGCAGTTTAGGGACAGCAACTAATGAAAAACTGTTTTTT. Its protein product is CASSLGTATNEKLFF.

Ten or more counts support this clonotype. The chain is built from TRBV28 and TRBJ2-3; D unresolved. CDR3 size: 15 residues. V was cut by 2 bases and J by 1 base, with 10 bases left in between. Germline CDR1 is MDHEN and CDR2 is SYDVKM. The chain's CDR3 is CASSLEIQGTDTQYF. For the CDR3, the DNA is TGTGCCAGCAGTTTAGAAATCCAAGGCACAGATACGCAGTATTTT.